Each of the 23 T cell receptor beta chains below was sequenced from the same sample in a study of beta chain features in type 1 diabetes. The study reverse transcribed the entire isolated RNA, so it sequenced expressed TCRB transcripts. Sequenced by immunoSEQ multiplex PCR; TCRdb stores in-frame clones only, minus some. The table has 310,000 or so clones, 9.3% seen once. Antigens of these TCRs are unknown. General study findings and limits: Shortening of TCRB CDR3s, moderate but significant, appeared in all four CD4+ subsets of Type 1 diabetes patients.

The sequenced sample was central memory CD4+ T cells from blood. These receptors were collected from a man aged 30 to 45 with type 1 diabetes.

This clone has a handful of counts. The chain links TRBV28 to TRBJ2-5; 9 bases fit TRBD2. This CDR3 is 15 amino acids long. In germline, CDR1 is MDHEN, CDR2 SYDVKM. The V and J ends lost 3 bases and 2 bases, in that order; junction bases with no gene match: 4. This chain's CDR3 is CASSFFSGGQETQYF. In DNA, the CDR3 is TGTGCCAGCAGTTTTTTTAGCGGGGGTCAAGAGACCCAGTACTTC.

This clone came up a few times. CDR3 sequence reads: CSATASETQYF. The CDR3 region has the DNA TGCAGTGCTACCGCCTCGGAGACCCAGTACTTC. The V and J genes are TRBV20-1 and TRBJ2-5; D uncertain. The CDR3 contains 11 residues. V lost 4 bases, J lost 5 bases, and 8 bases lay in between. Germline CDR1 DFQATT, CDR2 SNEGSKA (reference sequence).

This chain uses TRBV5-1 with TRBJ1-1; D remains ambiguous. Germline V lookup: CDR1 SGHRS, CDR2 YFSETQ. This CDR3 comprises 15 residues. V gave up 2 bases and J gave up 1 base, with 12 bases separating them. The CDR3 spells CASSFSDIRNTEAFF. The DNA of the CDR3 is TGCGCCAGCAGCTTTTCAGATATAAGGAACACTGAAGCTTTCTTT.

This clone was picked up a small number of times. V gene TRBV28 combines with J gene TRBJ1-2, with D tentatively TRBD1 (6 bases). CDR1 MDHEN and CDR2 SYDVKM come from the germline V gene. The CDR3 sequence is 15 residues long. The germline V and J ends were trimmed by 4 bases and 2 bases, with 14 bases remaining between them. Here the CDR3 DNA reads TGTGCCAGCAGTTACCCCAGGGGTCACAACTATGGCTACACCTTC. Amino acid sequence: CASSYPRGHNYGYTF.

This chain uses TRBV5-1 with TRBJ2-5, with 10 nucleotides matching TRBD1. The trim removed 4 bases at V and 3 bases at J, leaving 9 bases unmatched. This CDR3 has 16 amino acids. CDR1 is SGHRS and CDR2 is YFSETQ in the germline V gene. The CDR3 DNA is TGCGCCAGCAGCGGGAGACAGGGGGCGAAGGAAGAGACCCAGTACTTC. This gives the protein CASSGRQGAKEETQYF. The full variable domain, with the rest looked up from reference TRBV5-1 and TRBJ2-5, is KAGVTQTPRYLIKTRGQQVTLSCSPISGHRSVSWYQQTPGQGLQFLFEYFSETQRNKGNFPGRFSGRQFSNSRSEMNVSTLELGDSALYLCASSGRQGAKEETQYFGPGTRLLVL.

This clone was observed a handful of times. The V and J genes are TRBV5-1 and TRBJ1-6; D may be TRBD1 (5 bases). Germline-derived CDR1 and CDR2 are SGHRS and YFSETQ. This CDR3 contains 16 residues. Trimming stripped 4 bases from V and 8 bases from J, with 19 bases between. The CDR3, as DNA: TGCGCCAGCAGCCGGGACCGACTCCTCGGGGATTCACCCCTCCACTTT. This sequence encodes CASSRDRLLGDSPLHF.

The chain links TRBV7-2 to TRBJ1-4; the D gene is possibly TRBD1 (5 bases). The CDR3 covers 16 residues. The V gene lost 5 bases and the J gene lost 4 bases, with 17 bases spanning the gap. Germline CDR1 and CDR2: SGHTA and FQGNSA. The CDR3 region is CASSTGPSYINEKLFF. DNA for the CDR3: TGTGCCAGCAGCACAGGCCCCAGCTACATTAATGAAAAACTGTTTTTT.

V is TRBV29-1 and J is TRBJ1-2; D may be TRBD1 (6 bases). CDR1 and CDR2 from the germline V gene are SQVTM and ANQGSEA. Trimming removed 4 bases from V and 4 bases from J, with 16 bases in between. CDR3 length: 14 amino acids. The DNA for the CDR3 is TGCAGCGTTGGCAGGGGCGGTGAGAGCTATGGCTACACCTTC. This translates into CSVGRGGESYGYTF.

This clone came up a few times. This sequence joins TRBV5-1 and TRBJ2-3; D unclear. Trimming removed 3 bases at V and 2 bases at J, with 7 bases between. CDR3 size: 13 residues. From germline, CDR1 is SGHRS and CDR2 YFSETQ. CDR3 sequence: CASSSSFTDTQYF. CDR3 nucleotides: TGCGCCAGCAGCTCCTCATTCACAGATACGCAGTATTTT. The full variable domain, its missing parts supplied by reference TRBV5-1 and TRBJ2-3, is KAGVTQTPRYLIKTRGQQVTLSCSPISGHRSVSWYQQTPGQGLQFLFEYFSETQRNKGNFPGRFSGRQFSNSRSEMNVSTLELGDSALYLCASSSSFTDTQYFGPGTRLTVL.

This chain connects TRBV18 to TRBJ1-5, with TRBD1 matching over 9 bases. V dropped 6 bases and J dropped 3; count of bases not matched to a gene: 9. This CDR3 has 16 residues. Germline lookup yields CDR1 KGHSH and CDR2 LQKENI. The CDR3 is CASSDLGQGFNQPQHF. The DNA for the CDR3 is TGTGCCAGCTCTGACCTGGGACAGGGTTTCAATCAGCCCCAGCATTTT.

This chain connects TRBV7-6 to TRBJ2-7, with 9 bases aligning to TRBD1. V lost 5 bases and J lost 3; bases outside the gene matches: 2. Germline V lookup: CDR1 SGHVS, CDR2 FNYEAQ. CDR3 size: 13 residues. Written as DNA, the CDR3 is TGTGCCAGCAGCACGGGACAGGGCTACGAGCAGTACTTC. It specifies CASSTGQGYEQYF.

In its sample, this clone was seen a few times. The chain combines TRBV30 with TRBJ2-4, with D perhaps TRBD1 (5 bases). The CDR3 has 14 amino acids. Trimming shortened V by 5 bases and J by 7 bases, and 18 bases separated the two germline ends. Germline V gene lookup returns CDR1 GTSNPN and CDR2 SVGIG (reference sequence). DNA of the CDR3: TGTGCCTGGCTCCCCCCTACCAGGGTGAACATTCAGTACTTC. Translated, it gives CAWLPPTRVNIQYF. The full variable domain, rest sourced from reference TRBV30 and TRBJ2-4, is SQTIHQWPATLVQPVGSPLSLECTVEGTSNPNLYWYRQAAGRGLQLLFYSVGIGQISSEVPQNLSASRPQDRQFILSSKKLLLSDSGFYLCAWLPPTRVNIQYFGAGTRLSVL.

This clone was counted only a few times. The chain employs TRBV6-6 and TRBJ1-2; D is uncertain. CDR1 is MNHNY and CDR2 is SVGAGI in the germline V gene (reference sequence). The germline V and J ends were trimmed by 6 bases and 6 bases, with 5 bases remaining between them. The CDR3 is 10 residues long. The DNA for the CDR3 is TGTGCCAGCAGAGGTAATGGCTACACCTTC. Protein sequence: CASRGNGYTF.

The V call is TRBV2, the J call TRBJ2-3; D not certain. The V gene's germline CDR1 is SNHLY and CDR2 FYNNEI. V gave up 6 bases and J gave up 3 bases, with 13 bases separating them. The length of the CDR3 is 14 residues. In DNA, the CDR3 is TGTGCCAGCAGCCGTGACAAACGTACAGATACGCAGTATTTT. It encodes CASSRDKRTDTQYF.

This clone has a count of ten or more. The same CDR3 arises from other DNA sequences in this sample as well. The gene calls are TRBV10-3 and TRBJ2-3; 7 bases match TRBD2. The CDR3 is made up of 14 amino acids. Germline values: CDR1 ENHRY, CDR2 SYGVKD. V dropped 0 bases and J dropped 4; count of bases not matched to a gene: 1. CDR3: CAISESGRADTQYF. Written as DNA, the CDR3 is TGTGCCATCAGTGAGTCGGGGAGGGCAGATACGCAGTATTTT.

The rearrangement joins TRBV27 to TRBJ2-6; unclear D gene. The CDR3 has 15 residues. Looked up from germline, CDR1 is MNHEY and CDR2 is SMNVEV (reference sequence). V gave up 6 bases and J gave up 0 bases, with 9 bases separating them. CDR3 amino acids: CASRLGNSGANVLTF. The CDR3 DNA is TGTGCCAGCAGGTTAGGGAACTCTGGGGCCAACGTCCTGACTTTC.

The J gene is TRBJ2-4, the V gene TRBV27; a weak D match, TRBD1 (6 bases). Germline values: CDR1 MNHEY, CDR2 SMNVEV (reference sequence). The V end was cut by 4 bases, the J end by 2 bases, with 9 bases between. There are 14 residues in the CDR3. CDR3 nucleotides: TGTGCCAGCAGTTCGGGACACACCAAAAACATTCAGTACTTC. Residues: CASSSGHTKNIQYF.

About this clone: One end of the junction fails to match germline, which may point to a read error. The chain joins TRBV7-7 to TRBJ2-5; no firm D call. This CDR3 region has 13 residues. CDR1 SSHAT and CDR2 FNYEAQ come from the germline V gene (reference sequence). The CDR3 region is CASSFREQETQYF. Here the CDR3 DNA reads TGTGCTAGCAGCTTCAGAGAGCAAGAGACCCAGTACTTC.

Only a few counts were recorded for this clone. V and J are TRBV6-1 and TRBJ1-2, with no clear D. CDR1 is MNHNS, CDR2 SASEGT, per germline. With 7 bases removed from V and 4 bases from J, the gap between germline ends came to 13 bases. This CDR3 is built from 13 residues. CDR3 coding DNA: TGTGCCAGCATTGCGGATTTCAGCTATGGCTACACCTTC. This encodes CASIADFSYGYTF.

With regard to this clone: Its ends do not fully match the called genes, so a read error is possible. The chain carries TRBV5-1 and TRBJ2-1, with D tentatively TRBD1 (5 bases). Looked up from germline, CDR1 is SGHRS and CDR2 is YFSETQ. The length of the CDR3 is 14 residues. In nucleotides, the CDR3 is TGTGCCAGCAGCTTGGTACGACAGATCAATGAGCAGTTCTTC. Translating it yields CASSLVRQINEQFF.

The V call is TRBV2, the J call TRBJ1-4; the match to TRBD1 covers 8 bases. Germline V gene sequence: CDR1 SNHLY, CDR2 FYNNEI. Germline trimming cut 5 bases from V and 8 bases from J; bases unmatched to any gene: 13. The CDR3 totals 16 residues. The CDR3 sequence is CASSLAAGGSWEKLFF. The CDR3, as DNA: TGTGCCAGCAGTTTAGCGGCAGGGGGCTCCTGGGAAAAACTGTTTTTT.

J is TRBJ1-1 and V is TRBV11-2; D is possibly TRBD1 (5 bases). V lost 5 bases, J lost 8 bases, and 9 bases lay in between. The germline V gene encodes CDR1 SGHAT and CDR2 FQNNGV. The CDR3 has 11 amino acids. CDR3 amino acids: CASSLRQEAFF. The CDR3 DNA sequence: TGTGCCAGCAGCCTGAGACAGGAAGCTTTCTTT.

This rearrangement joins TRBV28 to TRBJ2-7, with D possibly being TRBD2 (6 bases). This CDR3 spans 18 amino acids. Germline-derived CDR1 and CDR2 are MDHEN and SYDVKM. V lost 5 bases, J lost 4 bases, and 27 bases lay in between. The CDR3 DNA is TGTGCCAGCAGTGGTGACGGGGTTTCGACTAGGCACTCGTACGAGCAGTACTTC. Translation: CASSGDGVSTRHSYEQYF.